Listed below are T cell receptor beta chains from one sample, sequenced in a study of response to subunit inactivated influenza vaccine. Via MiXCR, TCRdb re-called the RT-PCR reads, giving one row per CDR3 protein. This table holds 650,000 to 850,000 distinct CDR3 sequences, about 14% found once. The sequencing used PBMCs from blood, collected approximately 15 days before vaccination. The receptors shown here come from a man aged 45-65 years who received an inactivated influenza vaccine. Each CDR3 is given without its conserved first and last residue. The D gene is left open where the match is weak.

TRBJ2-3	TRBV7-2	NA	ASSLFQEGGTQY
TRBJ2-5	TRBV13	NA	ASSTRLETQY
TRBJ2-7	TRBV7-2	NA	ASALTVSYEQY
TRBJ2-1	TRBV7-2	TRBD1	ASRSGTGRSDEQF
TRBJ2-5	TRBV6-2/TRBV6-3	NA	ASSQTTRGSAETQY
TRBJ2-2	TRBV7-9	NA	AIRTANTGELF
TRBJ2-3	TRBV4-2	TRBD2	ASSQAALAGDTDTQY
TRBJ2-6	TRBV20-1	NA	SARDRHSGANVLT
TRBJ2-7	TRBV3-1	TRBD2	ASTHSGGYEQY
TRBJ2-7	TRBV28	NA	ASSLRHMSYEQY
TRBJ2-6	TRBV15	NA	ATSSLRSGANVLT
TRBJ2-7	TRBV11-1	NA	ASSLVRGLPYEQY
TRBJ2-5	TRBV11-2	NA	ASSDFQETQY
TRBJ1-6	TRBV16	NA	ASSQFRGSPFPGSPLH
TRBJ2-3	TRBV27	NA	ASSIGGPTDTQY
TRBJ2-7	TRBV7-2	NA	ASSLFGIRREQY
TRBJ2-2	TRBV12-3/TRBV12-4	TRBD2	ASSLETSVPGELF
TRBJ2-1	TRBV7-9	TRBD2	ASSPPSAGGGNEQF
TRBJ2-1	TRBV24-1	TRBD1	ATSEPPGQEDNEQF
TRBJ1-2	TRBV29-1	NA	SVTGADGYT
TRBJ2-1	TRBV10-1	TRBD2	ASSDQRGYNEQF
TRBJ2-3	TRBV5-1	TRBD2	ASSFRLAGDTQY
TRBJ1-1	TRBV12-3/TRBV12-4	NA	ASRPDGDTEAF
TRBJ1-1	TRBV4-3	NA	ASSRGVSPFEAF
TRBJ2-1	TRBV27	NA	ASSPIGLGEQF
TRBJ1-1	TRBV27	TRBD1	ASSLGQGAFTEAF
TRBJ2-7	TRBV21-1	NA	ASSWGEQY
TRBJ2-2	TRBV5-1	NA	ASSLGRGVNTGELF
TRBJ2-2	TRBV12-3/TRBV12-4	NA	ASSFGAAGELF
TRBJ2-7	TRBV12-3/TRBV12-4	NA	ASSSGVYEQY
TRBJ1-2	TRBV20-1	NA	SARVDGSYT
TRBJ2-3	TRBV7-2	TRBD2	ASSLVGSGRDTQY
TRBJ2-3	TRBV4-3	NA	ASSQVGTFTDTQY
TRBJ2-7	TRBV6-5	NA	ASSYGRQPTYEQY
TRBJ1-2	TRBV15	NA	ATSRTPGSSYGYT
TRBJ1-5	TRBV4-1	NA	ASSQPQGQPQH
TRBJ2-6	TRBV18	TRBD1	ASSPGQGGSGANVLT
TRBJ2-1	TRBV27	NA	ASRLLGAGEQF
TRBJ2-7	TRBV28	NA	ASSSFTYEQY
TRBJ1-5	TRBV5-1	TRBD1	ASSPGQGLGNQPQH
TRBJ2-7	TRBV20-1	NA	SAAGTDSYEQY
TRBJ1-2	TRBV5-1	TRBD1	ASTFDPQGVNGYT
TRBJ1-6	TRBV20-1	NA	SARASARNSPLH
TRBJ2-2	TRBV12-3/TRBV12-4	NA	ASRQGGELF
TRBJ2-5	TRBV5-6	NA	ASSSTFGTQY
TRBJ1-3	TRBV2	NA	ASRTIRRRSSGNTIY
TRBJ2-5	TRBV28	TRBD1	ASSLGQGELQETQC
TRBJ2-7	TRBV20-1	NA	SAGASYEQY